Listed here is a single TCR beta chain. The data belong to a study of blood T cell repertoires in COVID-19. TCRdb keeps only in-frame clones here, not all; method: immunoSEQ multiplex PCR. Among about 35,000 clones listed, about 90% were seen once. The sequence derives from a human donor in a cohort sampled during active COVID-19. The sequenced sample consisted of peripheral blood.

CDR3 in amino acids: CASSEGGGPSLNSPLHF. CDR3 nucleotide sequence: TGTGCCAGCAGTGAAGGGGGGGGGCCATCACTAAATTCACCCCTCCACTTT. J is TRBJ1-6 and V is TRBV6-1; D is possibly TRBD1 (6 bases). The CDR3 is 17 residues long. Germline V lookup: CDR1 MNHNS, CDR2 SASEGT. Between the trimmed V and J ends, which lost 1 base and 7 bases, there was a span of 17 bases.